This T cell receptor beta chain was observed in a study of early T cells in non-severe SARS-CoV-2 infection. This clonotype was seen many times. Attached unique molecular identifiers marked individual cDNA molecules. TCRdb recomputed calls from the 5' RACE reads with MiXCR, one row per CDR3 protein. The sample lists some 18,000 distinct CDR3 sequences, approximately 5.6% occurring once. V lost 5 bases and J lost 5; bases outside the gene matches: 9. Germline CDR1 MDHEN, CDR2 SYDVKM. The CDR3 runs to 14 residues. This clonotype originated in an adult who was a healthcare worker with PCR-confirmed SARS-CoV-2 infection or an uninfected control (not recorded which). J is TRBJ2-7 and V is TRBV28; 7 bases are a match to TRBD1. Sequencing input: whole blood. DNA of the CDR3: TGTGCCAGCAGTCCGACGACAGGGTTGGACGAGCAGTACTTC. It translates to CASSPTTGLDEQYF.